This T cell receptor beta chain was recorded in a study of T-cell reconstitution after alpha-beta-depleted transplantation in children. Unique molecular identifiers were incorporated when the TCRbeta library was constructed. Each CDR3 protein gets one entry after TCRdb re-called the PCR reads with MiXCR. The profile shows approximately 270,000 distinct CDR3 sequences, roughly a quarter of them singletons. There are 16 residues in the CDR3. Trimming cost V 2 bases and J 5 bases; bases outside gene matches: 8. Looked up from germline, CDR1 is SGDLS and CDR2 is YYNGEE. Study-wide results and limits: Some patients owed their high day-60 TCRbeta diversity to surviving recipient T cells and thymic progenitors. T cells produced anew were the main source of T-cell counts and diversity one year after transplant. There were reportedly several hundred expanded graft clones from which alpha-beta T cells came about two months after transplant.

Comment on this clonotype: Its antigen is undetermined.

The sequenced sample was PBMCs, mostly from graft donor cells, obtained 360 days after TCRalphabeta/CD19-depleted stem cell transplant. The genes are TRBV9 and TRBJ2-2; 8 bases map to TRBD2. This receptor was identified in a female patient aged 2-10 years who had a stem cell transplant for congenital amegakaryocytic thrombocytopenia, so the T cells may come from the graft donor. This chain's CDR3 is CASSVTGTGGTGELFF. CDR3 DNA sequence: TGTGCCAGCAGCGTTACCGGGACGGGAGGGACCGGGGAGCTGTTTTTT.